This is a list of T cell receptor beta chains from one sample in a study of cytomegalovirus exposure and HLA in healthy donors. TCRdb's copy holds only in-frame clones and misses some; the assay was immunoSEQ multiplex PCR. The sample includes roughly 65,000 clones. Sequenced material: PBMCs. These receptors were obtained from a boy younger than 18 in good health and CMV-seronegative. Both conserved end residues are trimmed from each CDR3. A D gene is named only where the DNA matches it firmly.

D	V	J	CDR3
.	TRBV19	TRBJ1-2	ASTSQGLGNYGYT
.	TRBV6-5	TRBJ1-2	ASTPGRGVSRGYT
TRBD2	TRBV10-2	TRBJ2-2	ASSESGGAGELF
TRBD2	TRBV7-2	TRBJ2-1	ASSLVVGGI
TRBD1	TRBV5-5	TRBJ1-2	ASSLWGDREGGYT
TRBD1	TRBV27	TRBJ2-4	ASSLSDRGLGNIQY
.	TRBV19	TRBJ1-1	ASSPLSRDYPEAF
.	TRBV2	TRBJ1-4	ATLAGIRLTTNEKLF
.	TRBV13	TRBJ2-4	ASSLGSHALAKNIQY
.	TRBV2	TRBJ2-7	ASSGVLPYDEQY
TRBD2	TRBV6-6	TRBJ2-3	ASGDSGGFDTQY
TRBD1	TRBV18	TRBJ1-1	ASSPQKTGADTEAF
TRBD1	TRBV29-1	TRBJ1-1	SVGYRGKNTEAF
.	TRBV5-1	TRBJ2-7	ASSLEQGYEQY
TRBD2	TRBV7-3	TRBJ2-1	ASSSFSGRGYEQF
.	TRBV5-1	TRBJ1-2	ASSLAGEVNYGYT
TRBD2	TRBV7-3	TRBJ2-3	ASSLGPGLAGADTQY
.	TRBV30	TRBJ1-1	AWSGFRATEAF
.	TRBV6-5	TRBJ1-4	ASSYTDRKNKKLF
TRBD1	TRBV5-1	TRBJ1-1	ASSLGQGLNTEAF
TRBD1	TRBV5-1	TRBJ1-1	ASSLGGQGNTEAF
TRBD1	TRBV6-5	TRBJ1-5	ASSYSTGDQPQH
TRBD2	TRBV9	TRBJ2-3	ASSPRSAGGVRTDTQY
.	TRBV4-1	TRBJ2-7	ASSQDNEQY
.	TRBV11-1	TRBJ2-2	ASSLQAVAGELF
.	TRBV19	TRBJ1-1	ATSRGGLNTEAF
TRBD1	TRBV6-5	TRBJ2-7	ASSYDTGGNYEQY
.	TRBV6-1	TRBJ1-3	ASSAVSGNTIY
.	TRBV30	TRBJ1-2	AWEQGSTYGYT
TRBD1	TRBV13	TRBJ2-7	ASSYRGIPYEQY
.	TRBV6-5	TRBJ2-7	ASSWGQGVSYEQY
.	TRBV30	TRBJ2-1	AWSVNVVADEQF
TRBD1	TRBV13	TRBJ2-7	ASTGQGLYEQY
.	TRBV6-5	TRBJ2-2	ASRSVLVTGELF
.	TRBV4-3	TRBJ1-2	ASSQAFKVPSHGYT
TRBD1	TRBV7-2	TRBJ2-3	ASSLAIGQGGADTQY
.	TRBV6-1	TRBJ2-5	ASSERAGGAQETQY
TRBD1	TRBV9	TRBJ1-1	ASSVGQGAEAF
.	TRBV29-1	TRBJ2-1	SVEGERESSYNEQF
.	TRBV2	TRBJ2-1	ASSERAGVNEQF
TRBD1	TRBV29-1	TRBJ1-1	SVDEWDRAF
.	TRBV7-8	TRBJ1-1	ASSFGPNTEAF
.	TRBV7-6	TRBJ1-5	ASSSGHSGGNQPQH
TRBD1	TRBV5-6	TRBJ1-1	ASSLVGQGGNTEAF
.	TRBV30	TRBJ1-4	ASREEKLF